What follows is one T cell receptor (beta chain) and its context. What it binds is unknown. The data originate from a study of T cell responses to AZD1222 COVID-19 vaccine. Overall study findings and caveats: White British people made up most donors, females outnumbered males, and clonal diversity was possibly underestimated. Baseline testing showed seropositivity in only a handful of AZD1222 recipients.

This CDR3 is 15 amino acids long. CDR1 is MNHNY and CDR2 is SVGAGI in the germline V gene (reference sequence). V was clipped by 8 bases and J by 8 bases, with 22 bases between them. Using immunoSEQ multiplex PCR, the repertoire was profiled, and TCRdb retains in-frame clones only, with some absent. The table has about 150,000 clones, 70% to 90% seen once; the top ten hold 5% to 6.5%. This material consisted of peripheral blood, taken 28 days after the second dose of the MenACWY control vaccine. The source is an adult who received the MenACWY meningococcal vaccine as a control. This rearrangement joins TRBV6-6 to TRBJ2-1, with D perhaps matching TRBD2 (6 bases). CDR3 loop: CASLGRWRDDDEQFF. The CDR3, as DNA: TGTGCCAGCCTCGGCCGATGGCGGGACGACGATGAGCAGTTCTTC.